The 18 T cell receptor beta chains presented below share a single source sample, sequenced in a study of blood T cell repertoires in COVID-19. This table comes from immunoSEQ multiplex PCR, and its TCRdb copy is limited to in-frame clones, with some not included. Counted here are approximately 300,000 clones, approximately 90% occurring once; the ten biggest clones make up roughly 5.9%. Sequencing was carried out using peripheral blood. Receptors were obtained from a woman between 45 and 65 years old with COVID-19, enrolled during active disease.

The chain employs TRBV30 and TRBJ2-3; TRBD1 is a possible D gene (5 bases). The ends were cut back, 4 bases at V and 1 base at J, with 12 bases in the middle. From germline, CDR1 is GTSNPN and CDR2 SVGIG (reference sequence). This CDR3 is 14 amino acids long. Here the CDR3 reads CAWTQGAGTDTQYF. The CDR3 DNA follows: TGTGCCTGGACTCAGGGTGCCGGCACAGATACGCAGTATTTT.

The chain carries TRBV13 and TRBJ2-5, with 7 bases fitting TRBD1. Trimming took 3 bases from V and 5 from J; bases not matched to a gene: 3. The length of the CDR3 is 13 residues. CDR1 PRHDT and CDR2 FYEKMQ come from the germline V gene (reference sequence). DNA for the CDR3: TGTGCCAGCAGCTTTGACAGGGAGGAGACCCAGTACTTC. Translating it yields CASSFDREETQYF.

The V and J genes are TRBV7-3 and TRBJ2-3, with D possibly matching TRBD2 (5 bases). This CDR3 is 14 amino acids long. The germline V gene encodes CDR1 SGHTA and CDR2 FQGTGA. Trimming took off 1 base at V and 0 bases at J, with 5 bases between the two ends. CDR3 loop: CASSLSGSTDTQYF. In DNA form, the CDR3 reads TGTGCCAGCAGCTTAAGCGGGAGCACAGATACGCAGTATTTT. The variable domain in full, completed from reference TRBV7-3 and TRBJ2-3, reads GAGVSQTPSNKVTEKGKYVELRCDPISGHTALYWYRQSLGQGPEFLIYFQGTGAADDSGLPNDRFFAVRPEGSVSTLKIQRTERGDSAVYLCASSLSGSTDTQYFGPGTRLTVL.

This chain uses TRBV7-2 with TRBJ2-1, with 11 bases matching TRBD1. The CDR3 runs to 16 residues. Per germline, CDR1 SGHTA and CDR2 FQGNSA. The V gene end was trimmed by 4 bases and the J gene end by 10 bases; junction bases not matched to a gene: 12. The CDR3 spells CASSSWDRGMSEEQFF. CDR3 in DNA: TGTGCCAGCAGCTCCTGGGACAGGGGGATGTCAGAGGAGCAGTTCTTC.

The rearrangement links TRBV3-1 (or the pseudogene TRBV3-2) to TRBJ2-1; TRBD2 matches 10 bases. The CDR3 runs 15 residues. J was trimmed by 5 bases and V by 5 bases; bases with no gene match: 6. CDR1 is LGHDT, CDR2 YNNKEL, per germline (reference sequence). CDR3 sequence reads: CASSELAGLNNEQFF. The CDR3 DNA follows: TGTGCCAGCAGCGAACTAGCGGGACTCAACAATGAGCAGTTCTTC.

With respect to this clone: Distinct nucleotide sequences in the sample also encode this CDR3. This chain joins TRBV18 and TRBJ2-3, with TRBD1 matching 7 bases. The CDR3 consists of 15 residues. Per the germline V gene, CDR1 is KGHSH and CDR2 is LQKENI. V dropped 2 bases and J dropped 1; count of bases not matched to a gene: 3. The CDR3 reads CASSPADRGTDTQYF. Here the CDR3 DNA reads TGTGCCAGCTCACCAGCCGACAGGGGCACAGATACGCAGTATTTT.

The chain joins TRBV19 to TRBJ1-4; perhaps TRBD1 as D (6 bases). The CDR3 loop spans 15 amino acids. The germline CDR1 and CDR2 sequences are LNHDA and SQIVND (reference sequence). V was trimmed by 9 bases and J by 8 bases, leaving 22 bases between them. In nucleotides, the CDR3 is TGTGCCAGCACCGGACAGTCCCGCCTTGGGGAAAAACTGTTTTTT. As protein: CASTGQSRLGEKLFF. The full variable domain, its missing parts supplied by reference TRBV19 and TRBJ1-4, is DGGITQSPKYLFRKEGQNVTLSCEQNLNHDAMYWYRQDPGQGLRLIYYSQIVNDFQKGDIAEGYSVSREKKESFPLTVTSAQKNPTAFYLCASTGQSRLGEKLFFGSGTQLSVL.

The chain joins TRBV24-1 to TRBJ2-1, with 8 positions matching TRBD1. The CDR3 runs to 13 residues. V was clipped by 5 bases and J by 9 bases; unmatched bases: 5. The germline gives CDR1 KGHDR, CDR2 SFDVKD. CDR3 amino acids: CATSGAGGGEQFF. CDR3 coding DNA: TGTGCCACCAGTGGAGCAGGGGGCGGTGAGCAGTTCTTC.

This clone was detected only once. The chain is built from TRBV18 and TRBJ2-7; 10 nucleotides line up with TRBD2. From germline, CDR1 is KGHSH and CDR2 LQKENI. V lost 3 bases to trimming and J lost 0 bases; unmatched junction nucleotides: 14. The CDR3 has 19 residues. The CDR3: CASSPASSVLAGSSYEQYF. The CDR3 DNA is TGTGCCAGCTCACCTGCCTCTTCCGTACTAGCGGGATCCTCCTACGAGCAGTACTTC.

The chain combines TRBV24-1 with TRBJ2-3; 10 bases agree with TRBD2. CDR1 and CDR2 (germline): KGHDR, SFDVKD. This CDR3 region has 20 residues. J gave up 4 bases and V 2 bases, and 17 bases lay outside the gene matches. CDR3 sequence reads: CATSDSEREGPYHPADTQYF. The CDR3 DNA is TGTGCCACCAGTGATTCAGAGCGGGAGGGCCCTTACCATCCCGCAGATACGCAGTATTTT.

The gene calls are TRBV4-1 and TRBJ2-5, with no clear D. V was clipped by 0 bases and J by 4 bases, with 18 bases between them. CDR1 and CDR2 (germline): MGHRA, YSYEKL. The CDR3 runs to 17 residues. The CDR3 sequence is CASSQDGRYFPGETQYF. In DNA form, the CDR3 reads TGCGCCAGCAGCCAAGATGGGCGTTACTTTCCCGGAGAGACCCAGTACTTC.

The rearrangement links TRBV3-1 (or the pseudogene TRBV3-2) to TRBJ1-5, with D maybe TRBD1 (6 bases). Germline CDR1 is LGHDT and CDR2 is YNNKEL (reference sequence). The CDR3 sequence is 16 residues long. Trimming stripped 5 bases from V and 1 base from J, with 15 bases between. CDR3 coding DNA: TGTGCCAGCAGCGCGGGGGGGCTCGGGAGCAATCAGCCCCAGCATTTT. Translated, it gives CASSAGGLGSNQPQHF.

The gene calls are TRBV9 and TRBJ2-5; D unclear. This CDR3 is 14 amino acids long. The germline gives CDR1 SGDLS, CDR2 YYNGEE. Trimming left V 4 bases short and J 4 bases short, with 14 bases between. The CDR3 DNA is TGTGCCAGCAGCCTCGGTACAGCCAGAGAGACCCAGTACTTC. It translates to CASSLGTARETQYF.

This clone has more than one count but fewer than ten. The chain couples TRBV30 to TRBJ2-3; 11 bases match TRBD2. Germline assignment: CDR1 GTSNPN and CDR2 SVGIG (reference sequence). The V segment lost 2 bases and the J segment 3 bases; nucleotides outside the gene matches: 10. This CDR3 region has 17 residues. The DNA of the CDR3 is TGTGCCTGGAGTACAGCGATAGCGGGAGGGCCGACAGATACGCAGTATTTT. This codes for CAWSTAIAGGPTDTQYF.

The rearrangement uses TRBV21-1 and TRBJ2-7; the table's D call TRBD1 went unverified against the DNA. TRBV21-1 represents a pseudogene. The CDR3 contains 16 residues. The CDR3 spells CASSKDPQKSSYEQYF. The DNA of the CDR3 is TGTGCCAGCAGCAAAGACCCCCAGAAAAGCTCCTACGAGCAGTACTTC.

V usage is TRBV7-2 and J usage is TRBJ2-1, with TRBD2 matching 11 bases. This CDR3 contains 15 residues. Trimming at V came to 5 bases and at J to 8 bases, leaving 8 bases not matched to a gene. Per germline, CDR1 SGHTA and CDR2 FQGNSA. CDR3 nucleotide sequence: TGTGCCAGCAGCCCAACTAGCGGGAGAGTAGATGAGCAGTTCTTC. As protein: CASSPTSGRVDEQFF.

The rearrangement uses TRBV25-1 and TRBJ1-4; 9 nucleotides agree with TRBD1. J lost 2 bases, V lost 10 bases, and 14 bases had no gene match. The germline V gene encodes CDR1 MGHDK and CDR2 SYGVNS. This CDR3 has 17 amino acids. The CDR3 loop reads CANRPNRGHGTNEKLFF. The CDR3 nucleotides are TGTGCCAATCGCCCTAACAGGGGGCACGGCACTAATGAAAAACTGTTTTTT.

This clone was counted a single time. This chain uses TRBV27 with TRBJ1-1; a possible D gene is TRBD1 (6 bases). CDR1 is MNHEY, CDR2 SMNVEV, per germline (reference sequence). V gave up 7 bases and J gave up 3 bases, with 15 bases separating them. The length of the CDR3 is 14 residues. The CDR3 DNA reads as TGTGCCAGCACCCCTTGGGGGGGGCACACTGAAGCTTTCTTT. This encodes CASTPWGGHTEAFF.